The 19 T cell receptor beta chains given below trace back to one sample, sequenced in a study of regulatory T cells in long-lasting Graves disease. As for time point: newly diagnosed GD, antithyroid drugs for less than 3 months. Preparation of the TCR library used RNA extracted from PBMCs. Library construction for TCR beta used iRepertoire HTBI primers and Arm-PCR of CDR3 regions. One entry per CDR3 protein, called by TCRdb with MiXCR from the multiplex PCR reads. The top ten hold approximately 12% of the sample, which has under 250,000 distinct CDR3 sequences, roughly 19% seen once. The same data also contributed to another study, on T cells in Graves' hyperthyroidism and ophthalmopathy.

The source material was peripheral blood mononuclear cells (PBMCs), sampled at new diagnosis, from a patient treated with antithyroid drugs. The receptors were gathered from a woman under 40 with Graves disease.

This clonotype was seen many times. The rearrangement uses TRBV20-1 and TRBJ2-3; 8 bases agree with TRBD2. Germline V gene sequence: CDR1 DFQATT, CDR2 SNEGSKA (reference sequence). The CDR3 is 14 residues long. V lost 6 bases, J lost 6 bases, and 11 bases stayed unmatched. The CDR3 loop reads CSARTSMGGDTQYF. CDR3 DNA sequence: TGCAGTGCCCGGACTAGCATGGGGGGGGATACGCAGTATTTT.

This clonotype appeared many times. This CDR3 reads CASSITSSYEQYF. CDR3 sequence (DNA): TGTGCCAGCAGTATCACGAGCTCCTACGAGCAGTACTTC. This rearrangement joins TRBV28 to TRBJ2-7; D call uncertain. Germline loops: CDR1 MDHEN, CDR2 SYDVKM. The CDR3 sequence is 13 residues long. Trimming pared 5 bases from V and 0 bases from J, leaving 8 bases between.

In this sample, this clonotype turned up many times. The chain is built from TRBV9 and TRBJ2-3; D gene unclear. V was cut by 2 bases and J by 1 base, with 11 bases left in between. This CDR3 has 15 residues. Germline V gives CDR1 SGDLS, CDR2 YYNGEE. This CDR3 reads CASSVGMAGTDTQYF. The CDR3 DNA sequence: TGTGCCAGCAGCGTTGGCATGGCAGGCACAGATACGCAGTATTTT.

This clonotype has just a few counts. The chain employs TRBV7-3 and TRBJ2-3; unclear D gene. Trimming removed 4 bases at V and 2 bases at J, with 13 bases between. From germline, CDR1 is SGHTA and CDR2 FQGTGA. The CDR3 covers 15 residues. The CDR3 is CASSSEAAFTDTQYF. The CDR3 coding sequence is TGTGCCAGCAGCTCCGAGGCGGCCTTCACAGATACGCAGTATTTT.

This clonotype was seen many times. The chain links TRBV30 to TRBJ1-6; 9 bases match TRBD1. This CDR3 is 15 amino acids long. Germline assignment: CDR1 GTSNPN and CDR2 SVGIG (reference sequence). Trimming cost V 4 bases and J 7 bases; bases outside gene matches: 8. CDR3 DNA sequence: TGTGCCTGGACCCCTAGGGGACAGGGAAATTCACCCCTCCACTTT. This codes for CAWTPRGQGNSPLHF.

This clonotype was recorded many times. The chain couples TRBV6-1 to TRBJ1-5, with D tentatively TRBD1 (5 bases). Trimming took 7 bases from V and 8 from J, leaving 15 bases between them. The CDR3 has 13 residues. Germline loops: CDR1 MNHNS, CDR2 SASEGT. CDR3 sequence reads: CASTTTVIEPQHF. In DNA, the CDR3 is TGTGCCAGCACTACGACAGTGATCGAGCCCCAGCATTTT.

The chain recombines TRBV20-1 with TRBJ1-3; D is unresolved. The germline V gene has CDR1 DFQATT and CDR2 SNEGSKA (reference sequence). This CDR3 region has 13 residues. V shed 7 bases and J shed 0 bases, with 10 bases lying between them. The CDR3 reads CSVHSVSGNTIYF. The CDR3 coding sequence is TGCAGTGTGCACTCCGTCTCTGGAAACACCATATATTTT.

The chain has TRBV9 and TRBJ1-4; D is possibly TRBD1 (5 bases). The V gene's germline CDR1 is SGDLS and CDR2 YYNGEE. The CDR3 covers 16 residues. The DNA of the CDR3 is TGTGCAGGCAGTCGGGGGGACGAAACAACTAATGAAAAACTGTTTTTT. It translates to CAGSRGDETTNEKLFF.

The chain combines TRBV27 with TRBJ2-1, with D unresolved. Trimming cost V 5 bases and J 7 bases, with 12 bases left between them. The CDR3 covers 13 residues. Germline V gives CDR1 MNHEY, CDR2 SMNVEV (reference sequence). CDR3 bases: TGTGCCAGCAGTAAAAAGTCTGTAAATGAGCAGTTCTTC. Its translation is CASSKKSVNEQFF.

The rearrangement joins TRBV27 to TRBJ2-2; no definite D call. The V end was cut by 1 base, the J end by 5 bases, with 5 bases between. CDR1 is MNHEY and CDR2 is SMNVEV in the germline V gene (reference sequence). CDR3 length: 13 amino acids. CDR3 coding DNA: TGTGCCAGCAGTTTATGGGATACCGGGGAGCTGTTTTTT. Its translation is CASSLWDTGELFF.

The V gene is TRBV10-3, the J gene TRBJ2-3; TRBD2 aligns across 12 bases. Germline-derived CDR1 and CDR2 are ENHRY and SYGVKD. Germline trimming cut 2 bases from V and 5 bases from J; bases unmatched to any gene: 17. The CDR3 has 20 amino acids. The DNA of the CDR3 is TGTGCCATCAGTGAGCCGCAGAGGGGGCTAGCGGGAGGGCCAGGAGATACGCAGTATTTT. Translated: CAISEPQRGLAGGPGDTQYF.

This clonotype was observed many times. The chain carries TRBV2 and TRBJ1-2, with D perhaps matching TRBD1 (5 bases). The V end was cut by 11 bases, the J end by 7 bases, with 17 bases between. The CDR3 has 12 residues. Germline CDR1 SNHLY, CDR2 FYNNEI. The CDR3 loop is CAYRDLGGGYTF. The CDR3 nucleotides are TGTGCCTATCGGGACTTGGGAGGTGGCTACACCTTC.

This clonotype was detected ten times or more. The rearrangement joins TRBV4-1 to TRBJ1-2, with D unresolved. Trimming shortened V by 1 base and J by 8 bases, and 17 bases separated the two germline ends. The CDR3 consists of 15 residues. Germline V gives CDR1 MGHRA, CDR2 YSYEKL. The CDR3 here is CASSQVIQPSGGYTF. The CDR3 bases are TGCGCCAGCAGCCAAGTAATACAGCCCTCCGGCGGCTACACCTTC.

This clonotype has at least ten counts. In DNA, the CDR3 is TGTGCCAGCAGCTTCCCCAGGGGCAGCGAACCCCTCCACTTT. It encodes CASSFPRGSEPLHF. V and J are TRBV5-6 and TRBJ1-6, with a tentative D call TRBD1 (6 bases). The CDR3 has 14 amino acids. The V end lost 2 bases, the J end lost 12 bases, and 15 bases lay between the germline ends. The germline V gene encodes CDR1 SGHDT and CDR2 YYEEEE.

As concerns this clonotype: This sequence is one base from a far larger clone and is likely a read error. The J gene is TRBJ2-3, the V gene TRBV6-8; 9 bases line up with TRBD1. This CDR3 comprises 16 residues. Germline loops: CDR1 MNHGY, CDR2 SAAAGT. The CDR3 DNA reads TGTGCCAGCAGTTCCGCCGGGACAGGGAGCGGAGATACGCGGTATTTT. Its protein product is CASSSAGTGSGDTRYF.

The chain has TRBV2 and TRBJ1-5; 8 nucleotides agree with TRBD1. Germline lookup yields CDR1 SNHLY and CDR2 FYNNEI. Losses at the gene ends were 3 bases for V and 2 bases for J; bases not matched to a gene: 12. The CDR3 runs 18 residues. The CDR3 DNA reads as TGTGCCAGCAGTGATCCCCGGACAGGGTTCGCGCGCAATCAGCCCCAGCATTTT. Protein sequence: CASSDPRTGFARNQPQHF.

The chain recombines TRBV14 with TRBJ2-7, with 14 bases that match TRBD2. Germline CDR1 SGHDN, CDR2 FVKESK. The length of the CDR3 is 17 residues. J lost 4 bases, V lost 2 bases, and 7 bases had no gene match. The CDR3 sequence is CASSQTGTSGRGYEQYF. CDR3 bases: TGTGCCAGCAGCCAAACCGGGACTAGCGGGAGAGGGTACGAGCAGTACTTC.

This clonotype was picked up many times. This rearrangement joins TRBV2 to TRBJ2-7; D is possibly TRBD2 (6 bases). V was clipped by 4 bases and J by 7 bases, with 14 bases between them. The germline V gene encodes CDR1 SNHLY and CDR2 FYNNEI. The length of the CDR3 is 13 residues. The CDR3 protein is CASSVSGAGEQYF. The CDR3 bases are TGTGCCAGCAGTGTGTCTGGGGCGGGGGAGCAGTACTTC.

This clonotype was counted many times. A clone one base away is much larger, so this may be a read error. The final CDR3 position lacks the conserved phenylalanine or tryptophan, pointing to a likely read error. The chain links TRBV11-2 to TRBJ1-2; 10 bases align to TRBD1. The CDR3 extends over 15 amino acids. Germline CDR1 reads SGHAT; CDR2 reads FQNNGV. V lost 5 bases and J lost 8; bases outside the gene matches: 11. The CDR3: CASSALRDRGNGYTL. The CDR3 bases are TGTGCCAGCAGCGCGCTCCGGGACAGGGGTAACGGCTACACCCTC.